This T cell receptor beta chain was identified during a study of cytomegalovirus exposure and HLA in healthy donors. General study points: An analysis done earlier found most TCR beta V segments productive about 87% or about 30% of the time. When a later analysis compared HLA-associated TCR beta chains with equally common others, the HLA-associated chains turned out to be more clonally expanded and to have lower generation probabilities.

Germline V gene lookup returns CDR1 LNHDA and CDR2 SQIVND (reference sequence). CDR3 length: 12 amino acids. V gave up 9 bases and J gave up 0 bases, with 9 bases separating them. On this clone itself: Antigen unknown.

PCR used 60 Vbeta primers and 13 Jbeta primers. Assay: immunoSEQ multiplex PCR; the TCRdb copy retains only in-frame clones and omits some. The sample yields 150,000 to 200,000 clones, 82% seen once. Sequencing was performed on PBMCs. The TCR originated in a man between 40 and 49 years old in good health and CMV-seronegative. The chain couples TRBV19 to TRBJ2-7, with D unclear. The CDR3 coding sequence is TGTGCCAGAGTAGCCTCCTCCTACGAGCAGTACTTC. This translates into CARVASSYEQYF. Combining the CDR3 with reference TRBV19 and TRBJ2-7 gives the whole variable domain DGGITQSPKYLFRKEGQNVTLSCEQNLNHDAMYWYRQDPGQGLRLIYYSQIVNDFQKGDIAEGYSVSREKKESFPLTVTSAQKNPTAFYLCARVASSYEQYFGPGTRLTVT.